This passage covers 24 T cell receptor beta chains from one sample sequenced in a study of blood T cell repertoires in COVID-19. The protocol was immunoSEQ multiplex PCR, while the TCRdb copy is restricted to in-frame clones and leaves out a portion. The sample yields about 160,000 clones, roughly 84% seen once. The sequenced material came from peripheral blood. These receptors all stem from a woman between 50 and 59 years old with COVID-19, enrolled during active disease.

The CDR3 DNA follows: TGTGCCAGCAGCGGAACCGGGACACTAGTTAACTATGGCTACACCTTC. Its translation: CASSGTGTLVNYGYTF. The chain carries TRBV3-1 (or the pseudogene TRBV3-2) and TRBJ1-2; possibly TRBD1 for D (6 bases). Per the germline V gene, CDR1 is LGHDT and CDR2 is YNNKEL (reference sequence). Trimming stripped 5 bases from V and 1 base from J, with 17 bases between. The CDR3 is 16 amino acids.

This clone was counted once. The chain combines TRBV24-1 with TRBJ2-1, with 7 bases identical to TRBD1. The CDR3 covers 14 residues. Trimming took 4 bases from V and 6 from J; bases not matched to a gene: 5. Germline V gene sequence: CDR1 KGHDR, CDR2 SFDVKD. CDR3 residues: CATSDPAGGNEQFF. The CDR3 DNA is TGTGCCACCAGTGACCCGGCAGGGGGCAATGAGCAGTTCTTC.

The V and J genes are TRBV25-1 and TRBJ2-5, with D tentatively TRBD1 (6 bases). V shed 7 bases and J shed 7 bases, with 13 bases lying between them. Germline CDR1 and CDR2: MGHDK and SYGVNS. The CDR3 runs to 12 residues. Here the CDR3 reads CASKNRVGTQYF. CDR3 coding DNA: TGTGCCAGCAAGAACAGGGTTGGGACCCAGTACTTC.

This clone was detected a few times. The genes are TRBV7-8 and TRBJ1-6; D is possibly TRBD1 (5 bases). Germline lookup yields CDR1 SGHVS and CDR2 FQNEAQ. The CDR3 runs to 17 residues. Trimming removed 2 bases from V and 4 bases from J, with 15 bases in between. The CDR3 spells CASSLQSGNIYNSPLHF. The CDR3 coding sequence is TGTGCCAGCAGCTTACAATCAGGGAACATTTATAATTCACCCCTCCACTTT.

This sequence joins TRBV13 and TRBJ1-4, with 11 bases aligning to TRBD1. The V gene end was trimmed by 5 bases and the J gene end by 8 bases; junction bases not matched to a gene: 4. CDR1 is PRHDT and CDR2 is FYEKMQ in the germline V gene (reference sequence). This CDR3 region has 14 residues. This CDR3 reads CASSRGQGAEKLFF. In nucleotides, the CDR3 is TGTGCCAGCAGCCGCGGACAGGGGGCCGAAAAACTGTTTTTT.

In DNA, the CDR3 is TGTGCCAGCAGTCCATTTGTCCTGCGGACTAGCGGGGGGGCCTTCGAGCAGTACTTC. Translated, it gives CASSPFVLRTSGGAFEQYF. The rearrangement joins TRBV6-6 to TRBJ2-7; 15 bases agree with TRBD2. After removal of 5 bases from V and 6 bases from J, the junction contained 17 bases not matched to a gene. The germline V gene has CDR1 MNHNY and CDR2 SVGAGI (reference sequence). This CDR3 is 19 amino acids long.

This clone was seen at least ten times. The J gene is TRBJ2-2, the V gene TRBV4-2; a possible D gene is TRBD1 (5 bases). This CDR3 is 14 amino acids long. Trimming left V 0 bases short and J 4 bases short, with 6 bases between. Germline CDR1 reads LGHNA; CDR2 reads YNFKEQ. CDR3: CASSQEGPTGELFF. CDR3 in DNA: TGTGCCAGCAGCCAAGAGGGGCCCACCGGGGAGCTGTTTTTT.

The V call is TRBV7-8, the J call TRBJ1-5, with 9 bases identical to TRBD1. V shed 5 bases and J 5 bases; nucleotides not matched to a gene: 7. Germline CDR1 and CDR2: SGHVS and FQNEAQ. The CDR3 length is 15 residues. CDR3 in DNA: TGTGCCAGCAGCCGGGGACAGGGTAGGGATCAGCCCCAGCATTTT. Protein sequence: CASSRGQGRDQPQHF.

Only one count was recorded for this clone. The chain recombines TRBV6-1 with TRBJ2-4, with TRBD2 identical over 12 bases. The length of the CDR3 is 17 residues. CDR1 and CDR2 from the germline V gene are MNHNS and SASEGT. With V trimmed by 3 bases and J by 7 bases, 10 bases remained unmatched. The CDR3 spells CASSDNPSGGAQNIQYF. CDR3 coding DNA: TGTGCCAGCAGTGATAACCCTAGCGGGGGGGCCCAGAACATTCAGTACTTC.

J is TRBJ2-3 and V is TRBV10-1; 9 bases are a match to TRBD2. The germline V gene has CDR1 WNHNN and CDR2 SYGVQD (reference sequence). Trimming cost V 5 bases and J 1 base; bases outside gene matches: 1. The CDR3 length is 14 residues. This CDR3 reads CASSRTSGTDTQYF. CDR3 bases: TGCGCCAGCAGTCGGACTAGCGGCACAGATACGCAGTATTTT.

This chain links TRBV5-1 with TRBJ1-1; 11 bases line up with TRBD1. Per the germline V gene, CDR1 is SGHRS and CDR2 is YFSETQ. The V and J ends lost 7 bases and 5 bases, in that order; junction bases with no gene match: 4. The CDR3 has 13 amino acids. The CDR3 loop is CASSGQGGTEAFF. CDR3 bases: TGCGCCAGCTCGGGACAGGGGGGGACTGAAGCTTTCTTT.

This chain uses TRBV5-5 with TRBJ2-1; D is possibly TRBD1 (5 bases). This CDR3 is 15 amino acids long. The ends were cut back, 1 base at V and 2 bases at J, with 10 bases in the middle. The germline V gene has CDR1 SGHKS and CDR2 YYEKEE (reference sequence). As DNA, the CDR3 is TGTGCCAGCAGCTTGACGCAGGGTACCTACAATGAGCAGTTCTTC. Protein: CASSLTQGTYNEQFF. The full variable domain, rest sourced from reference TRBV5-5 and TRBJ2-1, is DAGVTQSPTHLIKTRGQQVTLRCSPISGHKSVSWYQQVLGQGPQFIFQYYEKEERGRGNFPDRFSARQFPNYSSELNVNALLLGDSALYLCASSLTQGTYNEQFFGPGTRLTVL.

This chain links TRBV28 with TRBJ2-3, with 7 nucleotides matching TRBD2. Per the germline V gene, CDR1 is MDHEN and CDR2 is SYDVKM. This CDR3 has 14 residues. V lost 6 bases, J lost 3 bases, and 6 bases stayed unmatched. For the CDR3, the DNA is TGTGCCAGCAGCGCGGGGGATCGAACAGATACGCAGTATTTT. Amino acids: CASSAGDRTDTQYF.

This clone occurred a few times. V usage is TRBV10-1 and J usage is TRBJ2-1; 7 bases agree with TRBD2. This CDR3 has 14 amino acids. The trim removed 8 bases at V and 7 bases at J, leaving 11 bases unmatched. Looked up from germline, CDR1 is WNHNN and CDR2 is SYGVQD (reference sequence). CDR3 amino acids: CASRRLALRNEQFF. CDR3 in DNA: TGCGCCAGCCGACGACTAGCTTTACGTAATGAGCAGTTCTTC.

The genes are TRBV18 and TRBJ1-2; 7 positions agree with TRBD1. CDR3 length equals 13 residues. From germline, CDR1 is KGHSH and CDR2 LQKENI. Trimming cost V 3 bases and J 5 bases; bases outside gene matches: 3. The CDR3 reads CASSPSGQYGYTF. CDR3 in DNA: TGTGCCAGCTCACCGTCGGGACAGTATGGCTACACCTTC.

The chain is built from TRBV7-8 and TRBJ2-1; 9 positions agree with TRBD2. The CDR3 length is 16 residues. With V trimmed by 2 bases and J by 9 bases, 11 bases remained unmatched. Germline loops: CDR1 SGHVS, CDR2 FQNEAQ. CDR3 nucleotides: TGTGCCAGCAGCTTAAGGCGGGGGGGCCATGGGATTGAGCAGTTCTTC. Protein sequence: CASSLRRGGHGIEQFF.

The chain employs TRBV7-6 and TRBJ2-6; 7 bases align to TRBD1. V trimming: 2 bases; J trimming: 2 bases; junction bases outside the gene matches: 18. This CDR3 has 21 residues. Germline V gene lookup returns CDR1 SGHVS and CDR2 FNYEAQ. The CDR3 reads CASSLPNPGITRGPGANVLTF. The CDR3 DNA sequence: TGTGCCAGCAGCTTACCAAACCCCGGGATTACGAGGGGGCCTGGGGCCAACGTCCTGACTTTC.

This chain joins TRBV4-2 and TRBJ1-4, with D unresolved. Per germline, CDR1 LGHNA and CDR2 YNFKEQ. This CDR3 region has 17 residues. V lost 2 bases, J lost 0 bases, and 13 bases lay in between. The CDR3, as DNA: TGTGCCAGCAGCCAAACCCCACCAACAGCAACTAATGAAAAACTGTTTTTT. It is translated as CASSQTPPTATNEKLFF.

DNA of the CDR3: TGTGCCAGCAGTTACGACAGGACAGGGGGCTACGAGCAGTACTTC. It codes for CASSYDRTGGYEQYF. The chain employs TRBV6-5 and TRBJ2-7; 10 bases are a match to TRBD1. Germline trimming cut 2 bases from V and 3 bases from J; bases unmatched to any gene: 4. CDR3 length: 15 residues. The germline V gene encodes CDR1 MNHEY and CDR2 SVGAGI.

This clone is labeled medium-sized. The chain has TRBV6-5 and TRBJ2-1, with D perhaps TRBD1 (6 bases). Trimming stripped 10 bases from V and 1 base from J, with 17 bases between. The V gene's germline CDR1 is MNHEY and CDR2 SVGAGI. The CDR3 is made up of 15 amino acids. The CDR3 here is CATLGDNKSYNEQFF. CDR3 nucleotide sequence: TGTGCCACCCTCGGGGACAACAAGTCCTACAATGAGCAGTTCTTC.

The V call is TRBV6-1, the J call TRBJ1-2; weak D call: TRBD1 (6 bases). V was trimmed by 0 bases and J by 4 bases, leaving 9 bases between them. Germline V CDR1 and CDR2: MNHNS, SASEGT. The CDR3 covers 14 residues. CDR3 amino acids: CASSEATGSYGYTF. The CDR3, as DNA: TGTGCCAGCAGTGAAGCTACAGGGTCCTATGGCTACACCTTC.

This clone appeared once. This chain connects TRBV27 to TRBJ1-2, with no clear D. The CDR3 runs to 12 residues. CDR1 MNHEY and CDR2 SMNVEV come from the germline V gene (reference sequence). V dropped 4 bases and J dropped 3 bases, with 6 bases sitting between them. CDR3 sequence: CASSSGYYGYTF. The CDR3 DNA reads TGTGCCAGCAGTTCTGGCTACTATGGCTACACCTTC.

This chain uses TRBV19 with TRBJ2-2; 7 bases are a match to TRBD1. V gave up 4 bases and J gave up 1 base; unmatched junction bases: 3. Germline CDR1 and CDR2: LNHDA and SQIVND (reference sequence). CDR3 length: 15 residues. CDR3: CASSRGQMNTGELFF. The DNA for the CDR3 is TGTGCCAGTAGTAGGGGACAGATGAACACCGGGGAGCTGTTTTTT.

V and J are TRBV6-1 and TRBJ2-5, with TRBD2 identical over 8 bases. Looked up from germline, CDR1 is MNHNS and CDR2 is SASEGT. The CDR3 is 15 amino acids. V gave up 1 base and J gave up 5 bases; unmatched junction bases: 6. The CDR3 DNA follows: TGTGCCAGCAGTGAAGGTGCGGGGGGCCGGGAGACCCAGTACTTC. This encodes CASSEGAGGRETQYF.